The source of this T cell receptor beta chain is a study of CD8+ T cells in alopecia areata listed by TCRdb under 2018. As for the study more broadly: The treated patients took part in an open-label pilot trial in which moderate-to-severe alopecia areata was treated with oral tofacitinib at 5 to 10 mg twice daily. RNA was extracted with the PAXgene miRNA kit for fixed scalp, the miRNeasy kit for PBMCs, and the RNeasy kit for mouse skin. Tofacitinib was given for 6 to 18 months, followed by 6 months of follow-up off drug to assess delayed response and recurrence. Biopsies were taken from tofacitinib-treated patients at baseline and at 4 and 24 weeks of treatment, and a later scalp biopsy was taken in several of the tofacitinib-treated patients. Human TCRbeta sequencing covered scalp tissue and sorted CD4+ and CD8+ peripheral blood T cells from patchy and totalis/universalis alopecia areata patients and healthy controls. TCRbeta CDR3 regions were amplified by immunoSEQ multiplex PCR with 35 Vbeta forward and 13 Jbeta reverse primers. Scalp clonality was compared among normal scalp (n=4), patchy alopecia areata scalp (n=8), and alopecia totalis/universalis scalp (n=8). In treated patients, disease severity was measured using the SALT score, which gives the percentage of scalp surface area affected. The study used high-throughput TCRbeta sequencing to examine T cell clonal expansion in alopecia areata, in both the C3H/HeJ mouse model and human patients. Broader findings and caveats from the paper: Compared with mice, TCR sequences shared between patients were less clear, possibly partly because of HLA diversity across the patient population. Tofacitinib significantly lowered scalp clonality and the number of expanded CD8+ clones among the top 100 scalp clones. During tofacitinib treatment, many expanded lesional clones stuck around in both scalp and blood, and this persistence may partly explain why relapse happens after treatment is stopped. Compared with normal scalp, lesional scalp, particularly in alopecia totalis/universalis, had higher clonality and more expanded CD8+ clones, which suggests antigenic drive. Unlike mouse skin, where gammadelta T cells dominate, normal human skin contains resident alphabeta T cells that get sequenced too, which complicates analysis of the scalp TCR repertoire. Because the treated cohort was small and included a single nonresponder, larger studies are needed to assess links between baseline CD8+ expansion and response.

Concerning this clone itself: The target of this receptor is not known. No base quality information exists; no much larger clone differs at one position.

Preparation of the library involved the immunoSEQ multiplex PCR assay. For TCR sequencing, RNA was extracted from every sample and reverse transcribed into cDNA to serve as template. First-strand cDNA was synthesized using SuperScript III with a 2:1 mix of oligo-dT and random hexamers. A synthetic immune receptor repertoire was used to assess amplification bias, and residual bias was removed computationally. As for how the authors treated the data: Raw reads were preprocessed to remove errors, and CDR3 was defined by IMGT conventions from the conserved cysteine to phenylalanine. Clonality was computed by normalizing Shannon entropy by log2 of the number of productive unique TCRs and subtracting the result from 1. Scalp TCRbeta sequences were cross-referenced with sorted blood CD4 and CD8 repertoires so that the CD4 or CD8 identity of scalp clones could be inferred. Sourced from immuneACCESS, this table was stored by TCRdb with only in-frame sequences that have V and J called. A share of the clones is absent; for the studies checked, an unresolved V gene accounts for under half, and the remainder has no known explanation. V, J and clone size derive from that table, while D and trimming were established from the DNA sequence. The sample table records under 200,000 clones; roughly 65% of these occur just once. The ten largest make up 0.75% to 0.95% of the sample.

The sample's time point label is to be understood as: more than 3 weeks on oral tofacitinib. The treatment or condition label, read with the paper, signifies: oral pan-JAK inhibitor, 5-10 mg twice daily. From alopecia areata patients, peripheral blood was collected along with lesional scalp punch biopsies. After PBMCs were isolated by density centrifugation and stained for CD3, CD4 and CD8, a FACSAria was used to sort CD4+ and CD8+ T cells. The TCR sequence derives from a human donor with alopecia areata. Specimen: CD4+ T cells sorted from blood, collected at week 4, from a patient treated with tofacitinib.

The bases read TGTGCCTGGAGTTTCACAGGGAATCAGCCCCAGCATTTT. It encodes CAWSFTGNQPQHF. The chain joins TRBV30 to TRBJ1-5; possibly the D gene is TRBD1, per 6 matching bases. The CDR3 numbers 13 residues from cysteine through phenylalanine. Of the read, only the CDR3 DNA is kept; its 39 bases are in frame from base 1. At the junction V is shortened by 2 bases and J by 4 bases, with 9 bases in between. From a lookup of the germline V gene (reference sequence), CDR1 and CDR2 are GTSNPN and SVGIG.